These 10 T cell receptor beta chains share one sample of origin, sequenced in a study of T-cell reconstitution after alpha-beta-depleted transplantation in children. TCRbeta library construction was performed incorporating unique molecular identifiers. TCRdb analysed the PCR reads with MiXCR anew, one entry per CDR3 protein. The sample yields 330,000 or so distinct CDR3 sequences, 9% to 12% seen once. The sample was PBMCs from the stem cell graft donor, taken from the stem cell graft. These TCRs come from a human donor who donated a stem cell graft to a child with acute lymphoblastic leukemia.

V is TRBV9 and J is TRBJ2-5, with D uncertain. Per the germline V gene, CDR1 is SGDLS and CDR2 is YYNGEE. CDR3 size: 14 residues. Trimming cost V 0 bases and J 3 bases, with 9 bases left between them. The CDR3 loop is CASSVGILEETQYF. The CDR3 DNA reads as TGTGCCAGCAGCGTAGGGATTCTAGAAGAGACCCAGTACTTC.

There are many counts of this clonotype. V is TRBV7-6 and J is TRBJ2-7, with 10 bases identical to TRBD1. Germline lookup yields CDR1 SGHVS and CDR2 FNYEAQ. The CDR3 has 15 residues. The ends lost 5 bases at V and 2 bases at J; junction bases unmatched: 6. This CDR3 is CASSVGTGDPYEQYF. The CDR3 coding sequence is TGTGCCAGCAGCGTGGGGACAGGGGACCCCTACGAGCAGTACTTC.

In this sample, this clonotype turned up a few times. V is TRBV4-3 and J is TRBJ2-7; D perhaps matches TRBD1 (5 bases). V was shortened by 1 base and J by 0 bases, with 13 bases between the two germline ends. There are 16 residues in the CDR3. CDR1 and CDR2 (germline): LGHNA, YSLEER. The CDR3 DNA follows: TGCGCCAGCAGCCAAGGCTGGGGCAGCAACTCCTACGAGCAGTACTTC. It is translated as CASSQGWGSNSYEQYF.

This clonotype occurred many times. Possible read error: a much larger clone is one base away. V and J are TRBV5-1 and TRBJ2-6; weak D call: TRBD1 (5 bases). CDR1 and CDR2 (germline): SGHRS, YFSETQ. The CDR3 consists of 19 residues. The CDR3 nucleotides read TGCGCCAGCAGCGCCTTGCCACAACAGGTTTCCTCTGGGGCCAACGGCCTGACTTTC. Translated: CASSALPQQVSSGANGLTF.

The gene calls are TRBV6-2 or TRBV6-3 and TRBJ1-1; 8 bases match TRBD1. In germline, CDR1 is MNHEY, CDR2 SVGEGT. The length of the CDR3 is 13 residues. The ends lost 6 bases at V and 3 bases at J; junction bases unmatched: 3. The CDR3 reads CASRSGGDTEAFF. The CDR3 nucleotides read TGTGCCAGCAGGTCAGGGGGCGACACTGAAGCTTTCTTT.

There are a few counts of this clonotype. The chain is built from TRBV27 and TRBJ2-7, with no clear D. Per germline, CDR1 MNHEY and CDR2 SMNVEV (reference sequence). CDR3 length: 12 amino acids. Trimming took 2 bases from V and 12 from J, leaving 14 bases between them. The CDR3 nucleotides read TGTGCCAGCAGTTTAAAGGGCCGTTGGTGGTACTTC. Amino acid sequence: CASSLKGRWWYF.

This clonotype came up a few times. This chain links TRBV4-1 with TRBJ2-7, with a tentative D call TRBD1 (5 bases). V was pared by 1 base and J by 5 bases, with 9 bases between. The CDR3 is made up of 13 amino acids. From germline, CDR1 is MGHRA and CDR2 YSYEKL. CDR3 amino acids: CASSQGGWNEQYF. As DNA, the CDR3 is TGCGCCAGCAGCCAAGGGGGCTGGAACGAGCAGTACTTC.

V and J are TRBV27 and TRBJ2-3, with a weak D call TRBD2 (5 bases). The V and J ends lost 6 bases and 0 bases respectively, with 10 bases between them. The CDR3 totals 14 residues. CDR1 is MNHEY and CDR2 is SMNVEV in the germline V gene (reference sequence). The CDR3: CASRPRTSTDTQYF. The CDR3 DNA follows: TGTGCCAGCAGACCCCGGACTAGCACAGATACGCAGTATTTT.

The chain links TRBV12-3 or TRBV12-4 to TRBJ2-3; 7 bases align to TRBD1. Losses at the gene ends were 3 bases for V and 4 bases for J; bases not matched to a gene: 13. The CDR3 length is 17 residues. The CDR3 DNA reads TGTGCCAGCAGTTTTTGGGCAGGGTGTAGGGGGCCAGATACGCAGTATTTT. Protein sequence: CASSFWAGCRGPDTQYF.

The chain couples TRBV27 to TRBJ2-1; 7 bases are a match to TRBD1. Germline V gene lookup returns CDR1 MNHEY and CDR2 SMNVEV (reference sequence). There are 13 residues in the CDR3. V trimming: 5 bases; J trimming: 7 bases; junction bases outside the gene matches: 5. In DNA, the CDR3 is TGTGCCAGCAGTAGACAGGGAAGAAATGAGCAGTTCTTC. Its translation is CASSRQGRNEQFF.